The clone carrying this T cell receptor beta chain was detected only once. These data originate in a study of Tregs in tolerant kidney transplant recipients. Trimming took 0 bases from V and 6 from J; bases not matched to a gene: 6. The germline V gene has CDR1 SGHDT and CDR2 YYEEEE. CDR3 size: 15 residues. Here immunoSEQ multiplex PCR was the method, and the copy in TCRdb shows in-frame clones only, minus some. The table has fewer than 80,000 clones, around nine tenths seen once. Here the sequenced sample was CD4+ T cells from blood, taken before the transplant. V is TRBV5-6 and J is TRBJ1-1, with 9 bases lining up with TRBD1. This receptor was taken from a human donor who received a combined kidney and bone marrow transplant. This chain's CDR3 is CASSLAGQGKSEAFF. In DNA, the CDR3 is TGTGCCAGCAGCTTGGCTGGACAGGGGAAATCTGAAGCTTTCTTT.